This TCR beta chain was found in a study of regulatory T cells in long-lasting Graves disease. The wider study: The antithyroid drugs taken by newly diagnosed Graves' patients had been used for under 3 months. Notes on the study in general: Among the persistent patients, 2,500 to 3,500 public clonotypes were shared, more than the 750 to 1,000 shared among new patients.

Ten or more counts support this clonotype. The antigen is undetermined. At one of its ends the junction is not consistent with the germline gene, which may arise from a read error. iRepertoire HTBI primers and Arm-PCR of CDR3 regions built TCR beta libraries. One entry per CDR3 protein results from TCRdb running MiXCR on the multiplex PCR reads. Of about 210,000 distinct CDR3 sequences listed, roughly 19% are singletons. Time point described: newly diagnosed GD, antithyroid drugs for less than 3 months. PBMC RNA was the source of the TCR library. The CDR3 is 12 amino acids. Germline assignment: CDR1 SSHAT and CDR2 FNYEAQ (reference sequence). The sample was also linked to a second study, of T cells in Graves' hyperthyroidism and ophthalmopathy. That source reports: On the basis of clinical symptoms, serum thyroxine and TRAb, thyroid ultrasound and orbital computed tomography, diagnoses were made. Researchers ran a first-round RT-PCR on the TCR CDR3 using the HTBI primer set.

This clonotype was sampled from a woman in her 30s with Graves disease. V and J are TRBV7-7 and TRBJ2-2; no definite D call. The source material was peripheral blood mononuclear cells (PBMCs), sampled at new diagnosis, from a patient treated with antithyroid drugs. As DNA, the CDR3 is TGTGCTAGCAGCTTAATTCGGGGGGAGCTGTTTTTT. Its translation is CASSLIRGELFF.